These 13 T cell receptor beta chains were all obtained from the same sample, sequenced in a study of shared clonotypes between healthy human individuals. Sequencing was performed with immunoSEQ multiplex PCR; in TCRdb, only in-frame clones are kept and a portion is missing. The table lists approximately 710,000 clones, 90% of them singletons. The sample comprised memory CD8+ T cells from PBMCs. Subset in this sample: CD45RO+ cells pooled with CCR7-negative TemRA cells. The source is a man younger than 35 in good health. Some clones in this sample may be carry-over from other donors' samples.

This sequence joins TRBV27 and TRBJ2-7, with 7 bases lining up with TRBD1. Losses at the gene ends were 4 bases for V and 2 bases for J; bases not matched to a gene: 5. Germline loops: CDR1 MNHEY, CDR2 SMNVEV (reference sequence). The CDR3 consists of 14 residues. The CDR3 sequence is CASSWDSLTYEQYF. CDR3 nucleotides: TGTGCCAGCAGTTGGGACAGTCTTACCTACGAGCAGTACTTC.

The rearrangement links TRBV6-1 to TRBJ1-3; the match to TRBD1 covers 7 bases. The CDR3 runs to 15 residues. V trimming: 4 bases; J trimming: 4 bases; junction bases outside the gene matches: 7. Per the germline V gene, CDR1 is MNHNS and CDR2 is SASEGT. CDR3 residues: CASSATRGLGNTIYF. DNA for the CDR3: TGTGCCAGCAGTGCAACTAGGGGGCTCGGAAACACCATATATTTT.

This sequence joins TRBV4-1 and TRBJ2-2, with TRBD1 as a possible D gene (5 bases). Germline V CDR1 and CDR2: MGHRA, YSYEKL. The CDR3 consists of 17 residues. V was pared by 0 bases and J by 2 bases, with 13 bases between. The CDR3 nucleotides are TGCGCCAGCAGCCAAGATAAGACAGAGGTTAACACCGGGGAGCTGTTTTTT. Protein: CASSQDKTEVNTGELFF.

This chain uses TRBV5-1 with TRBJ1-4, with 7 bases aligning to TRBD1. Germline-derived CDR1 and CDR2 are SGHRS and YFSETQ. Trimming at V came to 0 bases and at J to 4 bases, leaving 6 bases not matched to a gene. The CDR3 loop spans 16 amino acids. This CDR3 is CASSLGWDRDNEKLFF. The CDR3 coding sequence is TGCGCCAGCAGCTTGGGATGGGACAGAGATAATGAAAAACTGTTTTTT.

The J gene is TRBJ2-7, the V gene TRBV15, with D possibly being TRBD1 (5 bases). Germline loops: CDR1 LNHNV, CDR2 YYDKDF (reference sequence). V was trimmed by 5 bases and J by 3 bases, leaving 11 bases between them. The CDR3 loop spans 13 amino acids. The DNA for the CDR3 is TGTGCCACCAGCCTCCTGGGGCGCTACGAGCAGTACTTC. It specifies CATSLLGRYEQYF. The complete variable domain, with remaining parts taken from reference TRBV15 and TRBJ2-7, reads DAMVIQNPRYQVTQFGKPVTLSCSQTLNHNVMYWYQQKSSQAPKLLFHYYDKDFNNEADTPDNFQSRRPNTSFCFLDIRSPGLGDTAMYLCATSLLGRYEQYFGPGTRLTVT.

This chain connects TRBV25-1 to TRBJ1-3; no definite D call. Germline V gene data show CDR1 as MGHDK and CDR2 as SYGVNS. This CDR3 comprises 13 residues. The ends were cut back, 8 bases at V and 4 bases at J, with 12 bases in the middle. This CDR3 reads CASSIHGGNTIYF. Written as DNA, the CDR3 is TGTGCCAGCTCTATCCACGGGGGAAACACCATATATTTT.

The chain has TRBV7-9 and TRBJ2-2; TRBD2 matches 10 bases. The length of the CDR3 is 17 residues. Germline trimming cut 5 bases from V and 7 bases from J; bases unmatched to any gene: 13. From germline, CDR1 is SEHNR and CDR2 FQNEAQ (reference sequence). The CDR3 DNA follows: TGTGCCAGCAGCGTCCCCGGGACTAGCGATCCGGGCGGGGAGCTGTTTTTT. The encoded protein is CASSVPGTSDPGGELFF.

The chain uses TRBV30 and TRBJ2-3; either TRBD1 or TRBD2 may supply D (5 bases each). This CDR3 comprises 16 residues. Trimming cost V 0 bases and J 2 bases, with 15 bases left between them. Germline assignment: CDR1 GTSNPN and CDR2 SVGIG (reference sequence). The chain's CDR3 is CAWSVFGTMDTDTQYF. In nucleotides, the CDR3 is TGTGCCTGGAGTGTGTTCGGGACGATGGACACAGATACGCAGTATTTT.

The V and J genes are TRBV5-1 and TRBJ2-3; D is ambiguous. This CDR3 region has 12 residues. CDR1 and CDR2 from the germline V gene are SGHRS and YFSETQ. Trimming took off 5 bases at V and 4 bases at J, with 8 bases between the two ends. The CDR3 is CASRVGADTQYF. Written as DNA, the CDR3 is TGCGCCAGCAGGGTTGGTGCAGATACGCAGTATTTT.

This chain uses TRBV6-6 with TRBJ2-2; 9 bases align to TRBD2. CDR1 and CDR2 from the germline V gene are MNHNY and SVGAGI (reference sequence). The CDR3 covers 16 residues. Unmatched junction bases numbered 5, after V lost 6 bases and J lost 0 bases. The CDR3 coding sequence is TGTGCCAGCAGCGCCCGGACTAGCGCGAACACCGGGGAGCTGTTTTTT. The encoded protein is CASSARTSANTGELFF.

The chain recombines TRBV19 with TRBJ1-1; possibly TRBD1 for D (6 bases). With 10 bases removed from V and 6 bases from J, the gap between germline ends came to 15 bases. Germline V lookup: CDR1 LNHDA, CDR2 SQIVND (reference sequence). The CDR3 extends over 12 amino acids. The CDR3 region is CATRTGYPEAFF. DNA of the CDR3: TGTGCCACCCGAACAGGGTACCCTGAAGCTTTCTTT. The entire variable domain, with the rest obtained from reference TRBV19 and TRBJ1-1, is as follows: DGGITQSPKYLFRKEGQNVTLSCEQNLNHDAMYWYRQDPGQGLRLIYYSQIVNDFQKGDIAEGYSVSREKKESFPLTVTSAQKNPTAFYLCATRTGYPEAFFGQGTRLTVV.

The CDR3 is CASSVGSLNYGYTF. The CDR3 nucleotides read TGCGCCAGCAGTGTCGGGTCACTCAACTATGGCTACACCTTC. The rearrangement uses TRBV10-2 and TRBJ1-2, with D unclear. The V gene's germline CDR1 is WSHSY and CDR2 SAAADI. The germline V and J ends were trimmed by 4 bases and 2 bases, with 11 bases remaining between them. The CDR3 contains 14 residues.

The rearrangement links TRBV9 to TRBJ2-1; the match to TRBD2 covers 8 bases. J gave up 2 bases and V 1 base, and 5 bases lay outside the gene matches. CDR3 length equals 16 residues. Per the germline V gene, CDR1 is SGDLS and CDR2 is YYNGEE. The CDR3 sequence is CASSVYGRATYNEQFF. CDR3 DNA sequence: TGTGCCAGCAGCGTATACGGGAGGGCGACCTACAATGAGCAGTTCTTC.